The source of this TCR beta chain is a study of CD8+CD57+ T cells in acquired aplastic anemia. The sequenced patients had an expansion of CD8+CD57+ cells seen by flow cytometry. Untreated patients provided the blood samples, with no therapy given before sampling. There are 15 residues in the CDR3. Germline CDR1 reads MGHDK; CDR2 reads SYGVNS. V was pared by 6 bases and J by 4 bases, with 16 bases between. TCR beta VDJ and CDR3 profiles were obtained from a genomic DNA template. TCRdb ran MiXCR on the reads and lists one entry per CDR3 protein. The data hold roughly 160,000 distinct CDR3 sequences, with about two thirds observed a single time.

This TCR derives from a human donor with aplastic anemia. What was sequenced was sorted CD4+, CD8+, or CD8+CD57+ T cells (not recorded which) from PBMCs. This chain links TRBV25-1 with TRBJ1-5, with D perhaps matching TRBD1 (6 bases). The CDR3 sequence: CASSPTGRGNQPQHF. The CDR3 coding sequence is TGTGCCAGCAGCCCCACGGGCAGGGGTAATCAGCCCCAGCATTTT.